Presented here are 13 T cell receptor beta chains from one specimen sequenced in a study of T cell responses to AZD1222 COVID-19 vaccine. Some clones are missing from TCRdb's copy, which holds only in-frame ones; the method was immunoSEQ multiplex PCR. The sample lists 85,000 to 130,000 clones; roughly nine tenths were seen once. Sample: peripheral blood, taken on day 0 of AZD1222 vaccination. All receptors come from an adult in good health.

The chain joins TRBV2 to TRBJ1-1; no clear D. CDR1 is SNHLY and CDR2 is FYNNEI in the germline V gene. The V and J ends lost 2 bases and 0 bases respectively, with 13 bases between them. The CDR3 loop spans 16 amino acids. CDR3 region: CASSEPRGGMNTEAFF. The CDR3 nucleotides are TGTGCCAGCAGTGAACCCCGGGGAGGAATGAACACTGAAGCTTTCTTT.

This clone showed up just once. The CDR3 spells CASSLLAQYEQYF. The DNA for the CDR3 is TGTGCCAGCAGTTTACTGGCTCAATACGAGCAGTACTTC. The chain uses TRBV27 and TRBJ2-7, with D unclear. CDR1 is MNHEY and CDR2 is SMNVEV in the germline V gene (reference sequence). Trimming took off 2 bases at V and 4 bases at J, with 9 bases between the two ends. This CDR3 is 13 amino acids long.

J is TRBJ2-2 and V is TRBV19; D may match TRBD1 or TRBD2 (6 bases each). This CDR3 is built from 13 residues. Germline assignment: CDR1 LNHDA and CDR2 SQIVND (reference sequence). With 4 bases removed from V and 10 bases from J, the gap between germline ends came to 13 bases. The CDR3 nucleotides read TGTGCCAGTAGTACCTCGGGGGCCCCGGAGCTGTTTTTT. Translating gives CASSTSGAPELFF.

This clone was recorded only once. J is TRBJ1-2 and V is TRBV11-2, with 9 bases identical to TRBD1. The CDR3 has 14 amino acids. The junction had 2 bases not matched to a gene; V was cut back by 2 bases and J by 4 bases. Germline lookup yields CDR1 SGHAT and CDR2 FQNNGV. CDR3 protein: CASSLPQGAYGYTF. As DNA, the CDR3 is TGTGCCAGCAGCTTACCACAGGGGGCCTATGGCTACACCTTC.

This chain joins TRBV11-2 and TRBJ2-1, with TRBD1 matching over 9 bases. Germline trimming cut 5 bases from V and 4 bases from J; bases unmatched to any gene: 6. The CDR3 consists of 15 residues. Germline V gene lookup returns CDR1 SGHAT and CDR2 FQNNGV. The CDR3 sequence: CASSVGQGSYNEQFF. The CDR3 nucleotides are TGTGCCAGCAGCGTGGGACAGGGTTCGTACAATGAGCAGTTCTTC. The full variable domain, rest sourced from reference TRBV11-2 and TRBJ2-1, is EAGVAQSPRYKIIEKRQSVAFWCNPISGHATLYWYQQILGQGPKLLIQFQNNGVVDDSQLPKDRFSAERLKGVDSTLKIQPAKLEDSAVYLCASSVGQGSYNEQFFGPGTRLTVL.

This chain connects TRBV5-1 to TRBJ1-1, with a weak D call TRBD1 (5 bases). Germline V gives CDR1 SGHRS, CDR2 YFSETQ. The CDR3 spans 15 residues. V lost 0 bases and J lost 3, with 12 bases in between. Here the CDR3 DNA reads TGCGCCAGCAGCTTGGCCTTGGGACCGGACACTGAAGCTTTCTTT. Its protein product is CASSLALGPDTEAFF.

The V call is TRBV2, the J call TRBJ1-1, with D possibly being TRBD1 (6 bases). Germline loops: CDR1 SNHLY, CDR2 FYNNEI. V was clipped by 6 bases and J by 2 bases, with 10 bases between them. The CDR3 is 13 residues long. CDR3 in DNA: TGTGCCAGCAGCGGACAGAGTAACACTGAAGCTTTCTTT. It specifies CASSGQSNTEAFF.

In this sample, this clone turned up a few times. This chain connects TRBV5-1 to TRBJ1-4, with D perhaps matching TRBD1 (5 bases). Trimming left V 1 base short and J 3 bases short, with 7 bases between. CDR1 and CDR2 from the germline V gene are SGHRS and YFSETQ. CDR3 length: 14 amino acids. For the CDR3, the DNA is TGCGCCAGCAGCTTGCTAGGGGCTAATGAAAAACTGTTTTTT. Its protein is CASSLLGANEKLFF.

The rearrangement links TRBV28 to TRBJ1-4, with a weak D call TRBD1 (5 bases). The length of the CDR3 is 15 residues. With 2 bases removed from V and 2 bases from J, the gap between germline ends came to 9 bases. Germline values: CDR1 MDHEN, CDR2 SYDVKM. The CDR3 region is CASSLGGLTNEKLFF. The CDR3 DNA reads TGTGCCAGCAGTTTAGGGGGACTTACTAATGAAAAACTGTTTTTT.

In nucleotides, the CDR3 is TGTGCCAGCAGCCCTGCCGGGTCCAGGGACTATGGCTACACCTTC. This encodes CASSPAGSRDYGYTF. The chain is built from TRBV7-8 and TRBJ1-2; TRBD1 might be the D (5 bases). This CDR3 has 15 residues. Per the germline V gene, CDR1 is SGHVS and CDR2 is FQNEAQ. V lost 5 bases to trimming and J lost 3 bases, with 16 bases between them.

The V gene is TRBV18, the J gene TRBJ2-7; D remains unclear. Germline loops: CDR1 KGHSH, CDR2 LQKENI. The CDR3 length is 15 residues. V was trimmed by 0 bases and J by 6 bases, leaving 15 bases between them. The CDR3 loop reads CASSPPTRSQIEQYF. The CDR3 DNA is TGTGCCAGCTCACCACCAACCCGGTCACAGATCGAGCAGTACTTC.

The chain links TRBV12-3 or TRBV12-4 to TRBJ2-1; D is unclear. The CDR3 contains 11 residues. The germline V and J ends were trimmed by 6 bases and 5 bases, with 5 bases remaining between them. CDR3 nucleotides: TGTGCCAGCAGGGATCACAATGAGCAGTTCTTC. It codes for CASRDHNEQFF.

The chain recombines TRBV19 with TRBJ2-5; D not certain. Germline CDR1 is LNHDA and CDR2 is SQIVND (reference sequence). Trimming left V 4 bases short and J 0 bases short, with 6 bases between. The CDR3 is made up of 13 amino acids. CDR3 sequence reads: CASSRADQETQYF. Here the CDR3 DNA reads TGTGCCAGTAGTAGGGCAGACCAAGAGACCCAGTACTTC.